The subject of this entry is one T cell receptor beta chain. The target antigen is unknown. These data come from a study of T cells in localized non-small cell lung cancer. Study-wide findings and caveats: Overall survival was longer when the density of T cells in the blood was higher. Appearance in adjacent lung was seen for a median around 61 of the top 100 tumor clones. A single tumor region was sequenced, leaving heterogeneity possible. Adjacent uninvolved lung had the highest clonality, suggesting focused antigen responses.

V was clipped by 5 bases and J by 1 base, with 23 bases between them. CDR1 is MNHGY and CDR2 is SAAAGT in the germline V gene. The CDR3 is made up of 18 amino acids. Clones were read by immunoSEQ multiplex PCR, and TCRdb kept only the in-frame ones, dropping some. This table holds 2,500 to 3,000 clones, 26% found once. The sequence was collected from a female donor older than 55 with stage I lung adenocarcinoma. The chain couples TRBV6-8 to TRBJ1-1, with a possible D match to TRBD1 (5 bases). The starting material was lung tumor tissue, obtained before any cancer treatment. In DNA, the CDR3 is TGTGCCAGCAGTCCAAGGTCGGGGGTTGTACAATCGAACACTGAAGCTTTCTTT. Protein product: CASSPRSGVVQSNTEAFF.